These T cell receptor beta chains were read from a single sample in a study of spatial heterogeneity in lung cancer. From the 5' RACE reads, TCRdb called clonotypes with MiXCR, one entry per CDR3 protein. The repertoire holds 20,000 to 25,000 distinct CDR3 sequences, 6.9% seen once, with approximately 15% in the top ten. The sequences come from PBMCs, collected at surgery. The receptors were gathered from a male donor with early-stage non-small cell lung cancer. Each CDR3 is given with its conserved first and last residue. The order of the fields is clone size, J gene, V gene, CDR3 length, D gene, CDR3 DNA, CDR3 protein. D genes are given only for firm matches. Some rows have no size entry. The others give once, few or many, or a class for an expanded clone.

many TRBJ1-1 TRBV2 15 - TGTGCCAGCACGACCCAGGGGTCCCTGAACACTGAAGCTTTCTTT CASTTQGSLNTEAFF
many TRBJ2-3 TRBV28 16 - TGTGCCAGCCAATTCGCGGCACGGTTGCGCACAGATACGCAGTATTTT CASQFAARLRTDTQYF
- TRBJ2-7 TRBV5-5 14 TRBD2 TGTGCCAGCAGCTTGACGGGGACTACCTACGAGCAGTACTTC CASSLTGTTYEQYF
few TRBJ2-1 TRBV6-1 17 TRBD1 TGTGCCAGCAGTGAATTTTGGGGACAGGGGGCTAAAAATGAGCAGTTCTTC CASSEFWGQGAKNEQFF
many TRBJ1-2 TRBV12-5 15 TRBD1 TGTGCTAGTGGTTTGGGGACAGGGGGCAGTTACGGCTACACCTTC CASGLGTGGSYGYTF
many TRBJ1-3 TRBV5-1 17 - TGCGCCAGCAGCTTGGCCGGAGCTGCGAGCTCTGGAAACACCATATATTTT CASSLAGAASSGNTIYF
many TRBJ2-7 TRBV12-3/TRBV12-4 14 TRBD1 TGTGCCAGCAGTTTAACACAGGGGAACTACGAGCAGTACTTC CASSLTQGNYEQYF
many TRBJ2-2 TRBV6-1 15 - TGTGCCAGCAGGGCCTTGAGCGGCACCACCGGGGAGCTGTTTTTT CASRALSGTTGELFF
many TRBJ1-3 TRBV2 15 TRBD1 TGTGCCAGCAGTCGACAGGGGCAGCCTGGAAACACCATATATTTT CASSRQGQPGNTIYF
few TRBJ2-1 TRBV20-1 13 - TGCAGTGCTAGGGTCGGCTTCTACAATGAGCAGTTCTTC CSARVGFYNEQFF
many TRBJ2-3 TRBV3-1 13 TRBD2 TGTGCCAGCAGCCCCCCGGGGGGAGGTACGCAGTATTTT CASSPPGGGTQYF
many TRBJ1-1 TRBV5-1 15 - TGCGCCAGCAGCCCTGACCCGATGGGGAACACTGAAGCTTTCTTT CASSPDPMGNTEAFF
- TRBJ2-1 TRBV7-7 13 - TGTGCCAGCAGCCCCGGTAGTTATAATGAGCAGTTCTTC CASSPGSYNEQFF
medium-sized TRBJ1-2 TRBV15 15 - TGTGCCACCAGCAGAGATAAAGGGGTAGACTATGGCTACACCTTC CATSRDKGVDYGYTF
- TRBJ2-2 TRBV5-1 16 TRBD2 TGCGCCAGCAGCTTGGCCGGCGCGGGAGTTACCGGGGAGCTGTTTTTT CASSLAGAGVTGELFF
many TRBJ2-7 TRBV28 15 - TGTGCCAGCAGTTTGTGGTCAGGCGGCGCCTACGAGCAGTACTTC CASSLWSGGAYEQYF
many TRBJ2-3 TRBV5-1 15 - TGCGCCAGCAGCTCCCCAGACTCTAGCACAGATACGCAGTATTTT CASSSPDSSTDTQYF
medium-sized TRBJ2-1 TRBV20-1 12 - TGCAGTGCTAGATCACCGACTACCGCGCAGTTCTTC CSARSPTTAQFF
many TRBJ1-3 TRBV20-1 16 - TGCAGTGCTTCCCCCGCTAACCACCACTCTGGAAACACCATATATTTT CSASPANHHSGNTIYF
many TRBJ2-3 TRBV11-3 17 TRBD2 TGTGCCAGCAGCCGCGGGACTAGCGGGGGGACCACAGATACGCAGTATTTT CASSRGTSGGTTDTQYF
many TRBJ1-1 TRBV6-6 13 TRBD1 TGTGCCAGCAGTTACGGTACAGGGGGTCGGGCTTTCTTT CASSYGTGGRAFF
many TRBJ1-1 TRBV14 14 - TGTGCCAGTCGGGCGGAGACAGGGAACACTGAAGCTTTCTTT CASRAETGNTEAFF
many TRBJ2-6 TRBV2 14 - TGTGCCAGAACGGAGGGCTCTGGGGCCAACGTCCTGACTTTC CARTEGSGANVLTF
medium-sized TRBJ1-1 TRBV10-2 16 - TGCGCCAGCAGTGAGTCGAACATCCAGGGAAGGACTGAAGCTTTCTTT CASSESNIQGRTEAFF
many TRBJ1-1 TRBV6-2/TRBV6-3 13 TRBD1 TGTGCCAGCAGTGACAGGGGTAACACTGAAGCTTTCTTT CASSDRGNTEAFF
many TRBJ2-5 TRBV28 15 - TGTGCCAGCAGTTTAGCCGGACTCGCCCAAGAGACCCAGTACTTC CASSLAGLAQETQYF
many TRBJ1-1 TRBV29-1 14 - TGCAGCGCACAAAGCAAGGGCAGGGACACTGAAGCTTTCTTT CSAQSKGRDTEAFF
few TRBJ1-5 TRBV6-1 15 TRBD1 TGTGCCAGCAGTGCCGTGGGACAGAACAATCAGCCCCAGCATTTT CASSAVGQNNQPQHF
many TRBJ1-3 TRBV28 16 - TGTGCCAGCAGTTTACAGGTCCCCGGGGGTGGAAACACCATATATTTT CASSLQVPGGGNTIYF
many TRBJ1-2 TRBV5-6 14 - TGTGCCAGCAGCCAAGGCCGGACAGACTATGGCTACACCTTC CASSQGRTDYGYTF
few TRBJ1-2 TRBV3-1 15 TRBD1 TGTGCCAGCAGCTTTCGACAGGGAGCTAACTATGGCTACACCTTC CASSFRQGANYGYTF
- TRBJ2-3 TRBV27 14 - TGTGCCAGCAGTTTAAGCAGGGCCCCAGATACGCAGTATTTT CASSLSRAPDTQYF
many TRBJ1-6 TRBV6-5 14 TRBD1 TGTGCCAGCAGTTGGGGACAGGAGAATTCACCCCTCCACTTT CASSWGQENSPLHF
many TRBJ2-3 TRBV20-1 12 - TGCAGTGCCAAGACTACCTCAGATACGCAGTATTTT CSAKTTSDTQYF
once TRBJ2-1 TRBV7-9 16 TRBD2 TGTGCCAGCAGCCCGGTACTAGCGGGAGTCGCCAATGAGCAGTTCTTC CASSPVLAGVANEQFF
- TRBJ2-1 TRBV7-6 14 - TGTGCCAGCAGCGCTAGAGTGGGGTACAATGAGCAGTTCTTC CASSARVGYNEQFF
- TRBJ2-4 TRBV5-1 17 - TGCGCCAGCAGTGCCCCCGTTCCGGGGCTAGCCAAAAACATTCAGTACTTC CASSAPVPGLAKNIQYF
medium-sized TRBJ1-4 TRBV28 14 - TGTGCCAGCAGTTTTGGCTTTGGGGTGAAAAAACTGTTTTTT CASSFGFGVKKLFF
- TRBJ2-3 TRBV20-1 17 TRBD2 TGCAGTGCTAGAGACCATACCGGGACTAGCGACACAGATACGCAGTATTTT CSARDHTGTSDTDTQYF
few TRBJ2-6 TRBV12-3/TRBV12-4 17 - TGTGCCAGCAGCCTTCCCCGGGGGTCCCCTGGGGCCAACGTCCTGACTTTC CASSLPRGSPGANVLTF
- TRBJ1-1 TRBV4-1 13 - TGCGCCAGCAGCGGGGGAGCGAACACTGAAGCTTTCTTT CASSGGANTEAFF
many TRBJ1-1 TRBV7-9 12 - TGTGCCAGCAGCTTCACGAACACTGAAGCTTTCTTT CASSFTNTEAFF
many TRBJ2-7 TRBV5-1 16 - TGCGCCAGCAGCTTGGCTGTGCGAACACCCTCCTACGAGCAGTACTTC CASSLAVRTPSYEQYF
- TRBJ2-5 TRBV12-3/TRBV12-4 14 - TGTGCCAGCAGTTTAGCCTGGCAGGGAGAGACCCAGTACTTC CASSLAWQGETQYF